The 17 T cell receptor beta chains listed next were all sequenced from one sample in a study of Ad26.COV2.S vaccination and SARS-CoV-2 variants. The repertoire was sequenced with immunoSEQ multiplex PCR; TCRdb's copy has only in-frame clones and lacks some. This sample has about 350,000 clones, with about 90% found just once. The sequenced sample was peripheral blood, obtained after recovery from COVID-19. These receptors originate from a human donor who had recovered from COVID-19.

DNA of the CDR3: TGTGCCAGCAGTCCCTCAGGGGGCGGAGGTGAAAAACTGTTTTTT. Its translation is CASSPSGGGGEKLFF. The chain combines TRBV6-5 with TRBJ1-4; 8 positions agree with TRBD1. With V trimmed by 5 bases and J by 7 bases, 9 bases remained unmatched. This CDR3 comprises 15 residues. Germline values: CDR1 MNHEY, CDR2 SVGAGI.

The CDR3 reads CASKGYSADTQYF. As DNA, the CDR3 is TGTGCCAGCAAGGGGTACTCCGCAGATACGCAGTATTTT. This chain links TRBV19 with TRBJ2-3; the D gene is possibly TRBD1 (5 bases). The CDR3 is 13 residues long. Germline V gives CDR1 LNHDA, CDR2 SQIVND (reference sequence). V was cut by 9 bases and J by 4 bases, with 14 bases left in between.

The CDR3 region has the DNA TGTGCCAGCAGCTTCGGGCAGGGTGGACAGACCCAGTACTTC. Encoded protein: CASSFGQGGQTQYF. The chain employs TRBV7-6 and TRBJ2-5; D might be TRBD1 (5 bases). Germline V gives CDR1 SGHVS, CDR2 FNYEAQ. V was clipped by 3 bases and J by 6 bases, with 14 bases between them. CDR3 length: 14 amino acids.

The chain is built from TRBV4-1 and TRBJ2-5; D may be TRBD1 (5 bases). Per germline, CDR1 MGHRA and CDR2 YSYEKL. V was pared by 3 bases and J by 3 bases, with 11 bases between. The CDR3 runs 14 residues. CDR3 residues: CASSQTDREETQYF. CDR3 in DNA: TGCGCCAGCAGCCAGACAGACAGAGAAGAGACCCAGTACTTC.

The gene calls are TRBV28 and TRBJ1-5, with 11 bases lining up with TRBD1. V shed 6 bases, J shed 5 bases, and the junction held 6 bases outside the gene matches. The CDR3 totals 15 residues. Germline CDR1 reads MDHEN; CDR2 reads SYDVKM. CDR3 amino acids: CASSTGQGAYQPQHF. The CDR3 DNA reads as TGTGCCAGCAGCACAGGACAGGGGGCATATCAGCCCCAGCATTTT.

This clone was seen a single time. The same CDR3 can be traced to other DNA sequences in this sample. This chain uses TRBV5-1 with TRBJ1-1; D perhaps matches TRBD1 (5 bases). Trimming left V 4 bases short and J 0 bases short, with 10 bases between. This CDR3 has 14 amino acids. In germline, CDR1 is SGHRS, CDR2 YFSETQ. The CDR3, as DNA: TGCGCCAGCAGCCTGGGGGGACTGAACACTGAAGCTTTCTTT. Amino acid sequence: CASSLGGLNTEAFF.

The J gene is TRBJ1-4, the V gene TRBV5-6, with 10 bases matching TRBD1. This CDR3 spans 15 amino acids. J was trimmed by 8 bases and V by 2 bases; bases with no gene match: 6. Germline V gene lookup returns CDR1 SGHDT and CDR2 YYEEEE. The CDR3 sequence is CASSFGTGAGEKLFF. Here the CDR3 DNA reads TGTGCCAGCAGCTTTGGGACAGGGGCGGGGGAAAAACTGTTTTTT.

This clone has just one count. The chain joins TRBV4-3 to TRBJ2-6; maybe TRBD1 (5 bases). Germline V gives CDR1 LGHNA, CDR2 YSLEER. The CDR3 has 16 residues. V lost 4 bases to trimming and J lost 5 bases, with 15 bases between them. CDR3 region: CASSPRWQGRANVLTF. The CDR3 DNA reads TGCGCCAGCAGCCCGCGGTGGCAGGGAAGGGCCAACGTCCTGACTTTC.

This rearrangement joins TRBV7-2 to TRBJ2-1; 8 nucleotides line up with TRBD2. CDR3 size: 15 residues. Germline trimming cut 4 bases from V and 9 bases from J; bases unmatched to any gene: 11. Germline V CDR1 and CDR2: SGHTA, FQGNSA. The CDR3 spells CASSSGLAVVFEQFF. CDR3 sequence (DNA): TGTGCCAGCAGCTCCGGACTAGCCGTTGTTTTTGAGCAGTTCTTC.

This chain connects TRBV5-1 to TRBJ2-3; D is undetermined. The CDR3 sequence is 17 residues long. Germline assignment: CDR1 SGHRS and CDR2 YFSETQ. V shed 1 base and J shed 5 bases, with 20 bases lying between them. The CDR3 DNA sequence: TGCGCCAGCAGCTTGAGCCCGGGCATCATCTCGGGAGATACGCAGTATTTT. Protein product: CASSLSPGIISGDTQYF. The whole variable domain, remainder taken from reference TRBV5-1 and TRBJ2-3, is KAGVTQTPRYLIKTRGQQVTLSCSPISGHRSVSWYQQTPGQGLQFLFEYFSETQRNKGNFPGRFSGRQFSNSRSEMNVSTLELGDSALYLCASSLSPGIISGDTQYFGPGTRLTVL.

The CDR3 bases are TGTGCCAGCAGCTCCAGAGACACGGATAATTCACCCCTCCACTTT. It encodes CASSSRDTDNSPLHF. The chain links TRBV7-6 to TRBJ1-6; unclear D gene. The CDR3 totals 15 residues. Germline CDR1 reads SGHVS; CDR2 reads FNYEAQ. V was shortened by 4 bases and J by 5 bases, with 12 bases between the two germline ends.

This chain uses TRBV24-1 with TRBJ2-1; 8 nucleotides match TRBD1. This CDR3 has 15 residues. V was clipped by 3 bases and J by 5 bases; unmatched bases: 5. Germline CDR1 is KGHDR and CDR2 is SFDVKD. The CDR3 DNA sequence: TGTGCCACCAGTGATCCCGGGACAGGAGACAATGAGCAGTTCTTC. Protein product: CATSDPGTGDNEQFF.

The chain has TRBV11-2 and TRBJ1-2; D not certain. The CDR3 has 17 amino acids. Germline CDR1 and CDR2: SGHAT and FQNNGV. V was trimmed by 0 bases and J by 2 bases, leaving 16 bases between them. The chain's CDR3 is CASSLDLTSGVNYGYTF. In nucleotides, the CDR3 is TGTGCCAGCAGCTTAGACTTGACCTCAGGCGTAAACTATGGCTACACCTTC.

This rearrangement joins TRBV6-6 to TRBJ2-2, with 9 bases that match TRBD2. Germline CDR1 MNHNY, CDR2 SVGAGI (reference sequence). With V trimmed by 5 bases and J by 5 bases, 18 bases remained unmatched. This CDR3 is 19 amino acids long. Here the CDR3 DNA reads TGTGCCAGCAGTCCTGGTTTCGCGGGGGGGCCAAGGGGAACCGGGGAGCTGTTTTTT. It encodes CASSPGFAGGPRGTGELFF.

The chain uses TRBV9 and TRBJ1-2; TRBD1 agrees at 9 bases. The CDR3 is 19 amino acids. Looked up from germline, CDR1 is SGDLS and CDR2 is YYNGEE. Unmatched junction bases numbered 16, after V lost 0 bases and J lost 4 bases. In DNA, the CDR3 is TGTGCCAGCAGCGTAGGGCGGGACAGGGTAGGCCCCACTAGCTATGGCTACACCTTC. Protein: CASSVGRDRVGPTSYGYTF.

The chain employs TRBV2 and TRBJ1-2; D is undetermined. The V gene's germline CDR1 is SNHLY and CDR2 FYNNEI. The CDR3 has 10 amino acids. V lost 6 bases to trimming and J lost 4 bases, with 3 bases between them. CDR3: CASRGYGYTF. CDR3 bases: TGTGCCAGCAGGGGCTATGGCTACACCTTC. Drawing the rest from reference TRBV2 and TRBJ1-2, the complete variable domain is EPEVTQTPSHQVTQMGQEVILRCVPISNHLYFYWYRQILGQKVEFLVSFYNNEISEKSEIFDDQFSVERPDGSNFTLKIRSTKLEDSAMYFCASRGYGYTFGSGTRLTVV.

This chain joins TRBV18 and TRBJ1-6; D is perhaps TRBD1 (5 bases). The CDR3 has 13 amino acids. Germline V gives CDR1 KGHSH, CDR2 LQKENI. V lost 5 bases, J lost 4 bases, and 6 bases lay in between. The CDR3 bases are TGTGCCAGCTCAGACAGTTATAATTCACCCCTCCACTTT. Translating it yields CASSDSYNSPLHF.